This T cell receptor (beta chain) was identified in a study of control samples from healthy donors and cancer patients. The CDR3 covers 18 residues. With 2 bases clipped from V and 1 base from J, the junction kept 12 bases outside the gene matches. Germline CDR1 is MGHRA and CDR2 is YSYEKL. Here immunoSEQ multiplex PCR was the method, and the copy in TCRdb shows in-frame clones only, minus some. This table has more than 95,000 clones, about 90% appearing once. This chain uses TRBV4-1 with TRBJ1-1, with 8 positions matching TRBD1. This clonotype originated in a man aged 60-69 years in good health. The sample was blood. The CDR3 bases are TGCGCCAGCAGCCAACTAACCCTCCTCAGGGGGCCGAACACTGAAGCTTTCTTT. It translates to CASSQLTLLRGPNTEAFF.